Listed below are T cell receptor beta chains from one sample, sequenced in a study of OX40 agonist ivuxolimab in advanced cancers. Repertoires were generated with immunoSEQ multiplex PCR, while TCRdb's copy carries only in-frame clones and drops some. The sample lists some 97,000 clones; just over 90% were seen once. This material consisted of CD4+ or CD8+ T cells sorted from blood, taken in a trial of the OX40 agonist ivuxolimab. The receptors stem from an adult with an advanced solid tumor such as melanoma, head and neck, liver or kidney cancer. Both conserved end residues are part of each CDR3. D genes are given only for firm matches. Only part of the rows carry a size: once, few, many, or a class if the clone is expanded.

abundance: -; j_gene: TRBJ2-1; v_gene: TRBV11-2; d_gene: TRBD1; CDR3aa: CASSLAGTGERIEQFF; CDR3nt: TGTGCCAGCAGCTTAGCCGGGACAGGGGAGAGGATTGAGCAGTTCTTC
abundance: -; j_gene: TRBJ1-4; v_gene: TRBV28; d_gene: -; CDR3aa: CASKGDNNEKLFF; CDR3nt: TGTGCCAGCAAGGGGGATAATAATGAAAAACTGTTTTTT
abundance: few; j_gene: TRBJ2-7; v_gene: TRBV4-1; d_gene: -; CDR3aa: CASSQGPGASYEQYF; CDR3nt: TGCGCCAGCAGCCAAGGACCAGGGGCCTCCTACGAGCAGTACTTC
abundance: -; j_gene: TRBJ2-2; v_gene: TRBV5-1; d_gene: -; CDR3aa: CASSPLVLAGELFF; CDR3nt: TGCGCCAGCAGCCCCTTAGTGCTAGCGGGGGAGCTGTTTTTT
abundance: -; j_gene: TRBJ1-5; v_gene: TRBV27; d_gene: -; CDR3aa: CASKTGSDSNQPQHF; CDR3nt: TGTGCCAGCAAAACAGGGTCGGATAGCAATCAGCCCCAGCATTTT
abundance: -; j_gene: TRBJ1-2; v_gene: TRBV7-9; d_gene: -; CDR3aa: CASSLEGGNYGYTF; CDR3nt: TGTGCCAGCAGCTTAGAAGGAGGCAACTATGGCTACACCTTC
abundance: -; j_gene: TRBJ2-2; v_gene: TRBV5-1; d_gene: TRBD1; CDR3aa: CASSIVQGAGELFF; CDR3nt: TGCGCCAGCAGCATCGTGCAGGGGGCCGGGGAGCTGTTTTTT
abundance: -; j_gene: TRBJ2-3; v_gene: TRBV6-6; d_gene: TRBD2; CDR3aa: CASVRGVLGTDTQYF; CDR3nt: TGTGCCAGCGTCCGGGGGGTTTTGGGCACAGATACGCAGTATTTT
abundance: once; j_gene: TRBJ1-5; v_gene: TRBV21-1; d_gene: -; CDR3aa: CASSSSPDQPQHF; CDR3nt: TGTGCCAGCAGCAGCAGTCCAGATCAGCCCCAGCATTTT
abundance: -; j_gene: TRBJ1-5; v_gene: TRBV6-5; d_gene: -; CDR3aa: CASSYVGIQPQHF; CDR3nt: TGTGCCAGCAGTTACGTAGGGATTCAGCCCCAGCATTTT
abundance: -; j_gene: TRBJ2-5; v_gene: TRBV18; d_gene: -; CDR3aa: CASSPGTGTETQYF; CDR3nt: TGTGCCAGCTCACCCGGAACCGGGACGGAGACCCAGTACTTC
abundance: -; j_gene: TRBJ2-7; v_gene: TRBV11-3; d_gene: -; CDR3aa: CASSLGGDTSYEQYF; CDR3nt: TGTGCCAGCAGCTTAGGTGGGGACACTTCCTACGAGCAGTACTTC
abundance: -; j_gene: TRBJ1-6; v_gene: TRBV6-1; d_gene: -; CDR3aa: CASSEPNRGYNSPLHF; CDR3nt: TGTGCCAGCAGTGAACCCAACAGAGGCTATAATTCACCCCTCCACTTT
abundance: -; j_gene: TRBJ2-3; v_gene: TRBV19; d_gene: -; CDR3aa: CASSTQGGLDTQYF; CDR3nt: TGTGCCAGTAGTACCCAAGGGGGGCTCGATACGCAGTATTTT
abundance: -; j_gene: TRBJ1-1; v_gene: TRBV25-1; d_gene: TRBD1; CDR3aa: CASSGPPGQLNTEAFF; CDR3nt: TGTGCCAGCAGTGGACCGCCGGGACAGCTGAACACTGAAGCTTTCTTT
abundance: -; j_gene: TRBJ2-7; v_gene: TRBV18; d_gene: TRBD2; CDR3aa: CASSLLAGDDEQYF; CDR3nt: TGTGCCAGCTCGCTTCTAGCGGGAGACGACGAGCAGTACTTC